Below, 4 T cell receptor beta chains from the same sample are listed, as sequenced in a study of cytomegalovirus exposure and HLA in healthy donors. PCR amplification relied on 60 Vbeta primers (plus 13 Jbeta primers). The data were produced by immunoSEQ multiplex PCR, yet TCRdb's version contains in-frame clones alone and is incomplete. The table lists 200,000 or so clones, about four fifths of them singletons, with approximately 0.26% in the top ten. Sequencing used PBMCs. Receptor source: a boy aged 5-17 years in good health and CMV-seronegative.

In this sample, this clone turned up once. The chain employs TRBV5-4 and TRBJ2-7; D unresolved. Germline-derived CDR1 and CDR2 are SGHNT and YYREEE (reference sequence). The V end was cut by 1 base, the J end by 0 bases, with 8 bases between. CDR3 length: 14 residues. The DNA for the CDR3 is TGTGCCAGCAGCTTGCGGCCTAGCTCCTACGAGCAGTACTTC. This codes for CASSLRPSSYEQYF. The complete variable domain, with remaining parts taken from reference TRBV5-4 and TRBJ2-7, reads ETGVTQSPTHLIKTRGQQVTLRCSSQSGHNTVSWYQQALGQGPQFIFQYYREEENGRGNFPPRFSGLQFPNYSSELNVNALELDDSALYLCASSLRPSSYEQYFGPGTRLTVT.

This chain joins TRBV5-6 and TRBJ2-5; TRBD2 aligns across 7 bases. CDR1 and CDR2 (germline): SGHDT, YYEEEE. Losses at the gene ends were 4 bases for V and 1 base for J; bases not matched to a gene: 7. The length of the CDR3 is 15 residues. The chain's CDR3 is CASSLPPGGQETQYF. The CDR3 DNA sequence: TGTGCCAGCAGCCTCCCCCCGGGGGGCCAAGAGACCCAGTACTTC.

V usage is TRBV6-5 and J usage is TRBJ1-1; tentative D call: TRBD1 (6 bases). Germline V gene sequence: CDR1 MNHEY, CDR2 SVGAGI. Trimming removed 5 bases at V and 0 bases at J, with 13 bases between. This CDR3 contains 15 residues. In DNA, the CDR3 is TGTGCCAGCAGTCCCCGAACAGGGTTGAACACTGAAGCTTTCTTT. Translation gives CASSPRTGLNTEAFF.

V gene TRBV10-3 combines with J gene TRBJ2-4, with 9 positions matching TRBD2. CDR3 length: 14 residues. J was trimmed by 9 bases and V by 3 bases; bases with no gene match: 6. Germline loops: CDR1 ENHRY, CDR2 SYGVKD. In DNA, the CDR3 is TGTGCCATCAGTGAACGCGGGAGGGCCACCATTCAGTACTTC. Its protein product is CAISERGRATIQYF.